This TCR beta chain was captured in a study of shared clonotypes between healthy human individuals. The study's findings and limits: Non-shared clonotypes showed lower generation probabilities than clonotypes common to all four donors.

This clone has a count of ten or more. Antigen: not known. This specimen includes other DNA sequences encoding the same CDR3. Per the study methods: Filtering differed since immunoSEQ provided only junctions, with no quality scores. Measured with immunoSEQ multiplex PCR; TCRdb has only the in-frame clones, and not every one. V and J calls plus clone size are reproduced from that table; the DNA served to infer D and trimming. The data contain 330,000 or so clones, around 79% of them singletons. With 3 bases clipped from V and 5 bases from J, the junction kept 3 bases outside the gene matches. This CDR3 comprises 13 residues. CDR1 is SGHTA, CDR2 FQGTGA, per germline.

The chain recombines TRBV7-3 with TRBJ2-5; 7 nucleotides agree with TRBD2. The TCR sequence derives from a young man in good health. The specimen sequenced was memory CD4+ T cells sorted from blood. Sample subset: CD45RA-negative fraction. The CDR3 loop reads CASSLREGETQYF. As DNA, the CDR3 is TGTGCCAGCAGCTTGAGGGAGGGGGAGACCCAGTACTTC.